A single sample gave rise to the 7 T cell receptor beta chains below, sequenced in a study of T-cell reconstitution after alpha-beta-depleted transplantation in children. It was with unique molecular identifiers that the TCRbeta library was prepared. TCRdb reprocessed the PCR reads with MiXCR, giving one entry per CDR3 protein. The table shows about 640,000 distinct CDR3 sequences, with about 15% occurring only once. The sample in question was PBMCs from the stem cell graft donor, obtained from the stem cell graft. These receptors originate from a human donor who donated a stem cell graft to a child with acute myeloid leukemia.

This clonotype was seen repeatedly, ten times or more. V usage is TRBV20-1 and J usage is TRBJ2-7; 11 bases align to TRBD2. In germline, CDR1 is DFQATT, CDR2 SNEGSKA (reference sequence). The CDR3 has 14 amino acids. V shed 6 bases and J 2 bases; nucleotides not matched to a gene: 6. As DNA, the CDR3 is TGCAGTGCCAAATTTAGCGGGGGGGCCTACGAGCAGTACTTC. Protein product: CSAKFSGGAYEQYF.

This clonotype has more than one count but fewer than ten. V usage is TRBV15 and J usage is TRBJ2-5; 10 nucleotides agree with TRBD2. V was clipped by 0 bases and J by 7 bases; unmatched bases: 2. The CDR3 has 14 residues. The V gene's germline CDR1 is LNHNV and CDR2 YYDKDF (reference sequence). CDR3 protein: CATSRDGTSVTQYF. For the CDR3, the DNA is TGTGCCACCAGCAGAGATGGGACTAGCGTGACCCAGTACTTC.

This clonotype was counted only a few times. The junction departs from the called germline gene at one end, perhaps through a read error. CDR3 sequence (DNA): TGCAGTGCTAGAGATCGGGGCGGTGGGGCCAACGTCCCGACTTTC. Translating gives CSARDRGGGANVPTF. V usage is TRBV20-1 and J usage is TRBJ2-6; D assignment may be TRBD1 or TRBD2 (5 bases each). CDR3 size: 15 residues. Germline V gene lookup returns CDR1 DFQATT and CDR2 SNEGSKA (reference sequence).

V gene TRBV6-2 or TRBV6-3 combines with J gene TRBJ2-5; D remains unclear. Germline V gene lookup returns CDR1 MNHEY and CDR2 SVGEGT. The CDR3 totals 13 residues. V lost 4 bases, J lost 7 bases, and 13 bases lay in between. This chain's CDR3 is CASSWAERGTQYF. CDR3 coding DNA: TGTGCCAGCAGTTGGGCGGAGCGTGGGACCCAGTACTTC.

This clonotype was picked up many times. The V gene is TRBV5-6, the J gene TRBJ2-1; 10 nucleotides agree with TRBD2. The CDR3 sequence is 16 residues long. J gave up 9 bases and V 4 bases, and 13 bases lay outside the gene matches. Germline V gene lookup returns CDR1 SGHDT and CDR2 YYEEEE. The CDR3 nucleotides are TGTGCCAGCAGCATACTAGCGGGGATTATGTACGGTGAGCAGTTCTTC. It is translated as CASSILAGIMYGEQFF.

Of note for this clonotype: This may be a read error, as it is one base from a much larger clone. The genes are TRBV20-1 and TRBJ1-1, with TRBD1 as a possible D gene (5 bases). Germline values: CDR1 DFQATT, CDR2 SNEGSKA (reference sequence). Trimming cost V 3 bases and J 13 bases, with 27 bases left between them. This CDR3 is built from 15 residues. CDR3 bases: TGCAGTGCTAGTGATTTGCAGGGAAGATCTGTATTAGGTTTCTTT. This translates into CSASDLQGRSVLGFF.

The table lists this clonotype with a few counts. The chain couples TRBV18 to TRBJ2-7, with D perhaps being TRBD1 or TRBD2 (5 bases each). CDR3 size: 14 residues. The germline gives CDR1 KGHSH, CDR2 LQKENI. Trimming left V 5 bases short and J 6 bases short, with 17 bases between. The CDR3 DNA sequence: TGTGCCAGCTCATCTGGTGGGGGTTCGGGCGAGCAGTACTTC. Protein sequence: CASSSGGGSGEQYF.